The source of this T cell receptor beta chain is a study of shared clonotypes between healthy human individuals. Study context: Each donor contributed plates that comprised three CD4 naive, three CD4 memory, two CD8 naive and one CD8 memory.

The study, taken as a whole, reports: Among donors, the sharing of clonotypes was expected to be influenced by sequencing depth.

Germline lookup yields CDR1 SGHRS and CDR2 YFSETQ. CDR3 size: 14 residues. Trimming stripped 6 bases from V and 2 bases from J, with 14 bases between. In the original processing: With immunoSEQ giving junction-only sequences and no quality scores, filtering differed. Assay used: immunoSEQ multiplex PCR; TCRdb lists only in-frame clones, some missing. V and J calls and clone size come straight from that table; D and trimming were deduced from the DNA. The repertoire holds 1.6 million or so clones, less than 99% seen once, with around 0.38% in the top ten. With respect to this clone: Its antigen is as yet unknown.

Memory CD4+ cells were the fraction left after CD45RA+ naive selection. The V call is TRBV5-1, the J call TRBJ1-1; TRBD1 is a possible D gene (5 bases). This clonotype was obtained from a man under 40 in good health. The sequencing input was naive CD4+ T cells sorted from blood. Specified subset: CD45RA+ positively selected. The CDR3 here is CASTGSTANTEAFF. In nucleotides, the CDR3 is TGCGCCAGCACAGGGTCGACGGCAAACACTGAAGCTTTCTTT.